This TCR beta chain was recovered during a study of blood T cell repertoires in COVID-19. Study in general: Donors in the United States, Italy and Spain gave samples during acute or convalescent COVID-19.

From germline, CDR1 is SQVTM and CDR2 ANQGSEA. The CDR3 loop spans 13 amino acids. Trimming took 4 bases from V and 8 from J; bases not matched to a gene: 7. The table came from immunoSEQ multiplex PCR; TCRdb's copy has only in-frame clones and leaves some out. The sample comprises about 210,000 clones, roughly 85% of which are singletons, and under 3% rests with the top ten. The clonotype was recovered from a woman aged 35 to 49 with active or convalescent COVID-19. The V call is TRBV29-1, the J call TRBJ1-4; 7 nucleotides line up with TRBD1. The sample taken for sequencing was peripheral blood. In nucleotides, the CDR3 is TGCAGCGTTGGTTACAGGGGATACGAAAAACTGTTTTTT. Amino acids: CSVGYRGYEKLFF.